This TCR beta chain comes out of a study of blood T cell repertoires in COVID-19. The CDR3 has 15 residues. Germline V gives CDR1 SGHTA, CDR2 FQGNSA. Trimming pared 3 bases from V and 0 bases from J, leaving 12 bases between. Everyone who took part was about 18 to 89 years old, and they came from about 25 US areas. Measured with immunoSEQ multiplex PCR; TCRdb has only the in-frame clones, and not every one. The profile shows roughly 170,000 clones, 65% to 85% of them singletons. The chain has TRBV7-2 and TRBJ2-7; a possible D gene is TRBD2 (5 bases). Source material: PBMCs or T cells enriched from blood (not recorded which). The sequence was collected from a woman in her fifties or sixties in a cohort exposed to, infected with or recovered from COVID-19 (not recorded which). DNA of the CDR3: TGTGCCAGCAGCTTTTCTCGCGGGTACTCCTACGAGCAGTACTTC. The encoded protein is CASSFSRGYSYEQYF.